Included here is one TCR beta chain sequence, with context. This entry belongs to a study of T cell responses to AZD1222 COVID-19 vaccine. Repertoires were generated with immunoSEQ multiplex PCR, while TCRdb's copy carries only in-frame clones and drops some. The sample lists 90,000 to 150,000 clones, 87% occurring once. With V trimmed by 5 bases and J by 12 bases, 10 bases remained unmatched. The CDR3 covers 13 residues. Germline V CDR1 and CDR2: SGHAT, FQNNGV. The chain links TRBV11-2 to TRBJ2-1, with 7 positions matching TRBD2. This sequence originates from an adult who received the AZD1222 COVID-19 vaccine. The specimen was peripheral blood, collected 28 days after the second AZD1222 dose. The CDR3 coding sequence is TGTGCCAGCAGCCCATCTTCGGTAGCGGGGCAGTTCTTC. This encodes CASSPSSVAGQFF.